One TCR beta chain is described in this entry. Its antigen remains unidentified. The trim removed 8 bases at V and 5 bases at J, leaving 4 bases unmatched. The CDR3 is 13 amino acids. Germline V gene data show CDR1 as MNHNS and CDR2 as SASEGT. Time point described: after dendritic cell vaccination, including at tumor progression/relapse. This record comes from a study of glioma-infiltrating T cells after dendritic cell vaccination. At the level of the study: Autologous tumor lysate-pulsed dendritic cell vaccination was given between the early 2000s and the early 2010s. General observations from the study: Longer survival after dendritic cell vaccination followed higher pretreatment TIL content.

Input was 2 ug genomic DNA, or all available if less. The primer mix had 60 V beta and 13 J beta primers. The table came from immunoSEQ multiplex PCR; TCRdb's copy has only in-frame clones and leaves some out. This sample has around 90,000 clones; about 81% occur once, and the top ten carry 2.1%. This rearrangement joins TRBV6-1 to TRBJ1-5, with 9 positions matching TRBD1. Sequenced here: blood, sampled after dendritic cell vaccination. The source is a human donor with glioblastoma. As DNA, the CDR3 is TGTGCCAGCCTGGGACAGGGCTATCAGCCCCAGCATTTT. This codes for CASLGQGYQPQHF.